The 22 T cell receptor beta chains reported below all come from one sample, sequenced in a study of beta chain features in type 1 diabetes. Study results and caveats: Type 1 diabetes patients had moderately but significantly shorter TCRB CDR3s in all four CD4+ subsets.

Which antigens these TCRs recognize remains unknown. The authors reverse transcribed all of the isolated RNA, so sequencing captured expressed TCRB transcripts. The assay was immunoSEQ multiplex PCR, and TCRdb's table has in-frame clones only and misses some. This sample carries 16,000 or so clones, more than 70% of them seen once, and the ten largest clones take less than 0.35%. The sequenced sample was stem cell memory CD4+ T cells from blood. The receptors come from a woman in her late teens or twenties with type 1 diabetes.

This clone was detected only a few times. This chain connects TRBV27 to TRBJ1-1; the D is unclear. The CDR3 is 13 amino acids. The V gene lost 4 bases and the J gene lost 4 bases, with 10 bases spanning the gap. Germline V gene data show CDR1 as MNHEY and CDR2 as SMNVEV (reference sequence). CDR3 sequence reads: CASSSLRGTEAFF. The CDR3 bases are TGTGCCAGCAGTTCTCTCCGGGGCACTGAAGCTTTCTTT.

CDR3 nucleotide sequence: TGCAGTGCTAGCCCTGAAGAGACCCAGTACTTC. Its translation: CSASPEETQYF. V usage is TRBV20-1 and J usage is TRBJ2-5; D unclear. Trimming left V 3 bases short and J 3 bases short, with 5 bases between. This CDR3 comprises 11 residues. Germline lookup yields CDR1 DFQATT and CDR2 SNEGSKA (reference sequence).

This chain connects TRBV7-9 to TRBJ1-2; a possible D gene is TRBD1 (6 bases). CDR3 size: 14 residues. V lost 3 bases to trimming and J lost 13 bases, with 21 bases between them. CDR1 and CDR2 (germline): SEHNR, FQNEAQ (reference sequence). The CDR3 loop is CASSFRDIPITRTF. Written as DNA, the CDR3 is TGTGCCAGCAGCTTTAGGGACATCCCAATCACTCGCACCTTC.

The chain carries TRBV4-1 and TRBJ2-1, with D tentatively TRBD1 (5 bases). Trimming left V 2 bases short and J 6 bases short, with 20 bases between. The CDR3 totals 17 residues. CDR1 is MGHRA, CDR2 YSYEKL, per germline. The CDR3 coding sequence is TGCGCCAGCAGCCAAACCCCCCTCAAGGCTAGGGGCAATGAGCAGTTCTTC. Protein product: CASSQTPLKARGNEQFF.

This clone was found once. The rearrangement uses TRBV28 and TRBJ2-2; D perhaps matches TRBD1 (7 bases). CDR3 length: 19 amino acids. Germline CDR1 is MDHEN and CDR2 is SYDVKM. V was pared by 6 bases and J by 7 bases, with 30 bases between. The chain's CDR3 is CASRVLRGRDRAWFGELFF. In DNA, the CDR3 is TGTGCCAGCAGAGTTTTGCGGGGAAGAGACAGGGCCTGGTTCGGGGAGCTGTTTTTT.

The chain couples TRBV5-1 to TRBJ1-1; D is ambiguous. CDR3 length: 13 amino acids. Per germline, CDR1 SGHRS and CDR2 YFSETQ. V was trimmed by 6 bases and J by 7 bases, leaving 16 bases between them. CDR3 bases: TGCGCCAGCACCAACCGGGGTGTCGGTGAAGCTTTCTTT. Protein product: CASTNRGVGEAFF.

The genes are TRBV2 and TRBJ2-3; TRBD2 matches 8 bases. The ends lost 5 bases at V and 5 bases at J; junction bases unmatched: 6. Per the germline V gene, CDR1 is SNHLY and CDR2 is FYNNEI. CDR3 length equals 14 residues. The CDR3 nucleotides read TGTGCCAGCAGTCTGGGACTAGGAGTAGATACGCAGTATTTT. Its protein product is CASSLGLGVDTQYF.

The V and J genes are TRBV4-2 and TRBJ1-4; perhaps TRBD1 as D (5 bases). There are 14 residues in the CDR3. The germline gives CDR1 LGHNA, CDR2 YNFKEQ. Trimming shortened V by 2 bases and J by 4 bases, and 8 bases separated the two germline ends. In DNA form, the CDR3 reads TGTGCCAGCAGCCAACTAGGGGATAATGAAAAACTGTTTTTT. Translation: CASSQLGDNEKLFF.

The V call is TRBV7-9, the J call TRBJ2-5, with TRBD1 identical over 11 bases. V was clipped by 5 bases and J by 7 bases; unmatched bases: 18. This CDR3 has 18 residues. Germline lookup yields CDR1 SEHNR and CDR2 FQNEAQ (reference sequence). In DNA form, the CDR3 reads TGTGCCAGCAGCCATGGATGGGGGACAGGGGGTCCTCAGGGGACCCAGTACTTC. This sequence encodes CASSHGWGTGGPQGTQYF.

Turning to this clone: The same CDR3 arises from other DNA sequences in this sample as well. The DNA for the CDR3 is TGTGCCTGGAGCGGGGGGAGGCGGGAGCAGTTCTTC. Its protein is CAWSGGRREQFF. This rearrangement joins TRBV30 to TRBJ2-1; the match to TRBD2 covers 7 bases. Germline assignment: CDR1 GTSNPN and CDR2 SVGIG (reference sequence). The CDR3 is 12 residues long. J gave up 10 bases and V 3 bases, and 6 bases lay outside the gene matches.

The V and J genes are TRBV11-2 and TRBJ1-2; no reliable D call. V dropped 1 base and J dropped 6 bases, with 12 bases sitting between them. Germline V CDR1 and CDR2: SGHAT, FQNNGV. This CDR3 comprises 14 residues. In DNA, the CDR3 is TGTGCCAGCAGCTTAGGGAGGGAACAGCATGGCTACACCTTC. It encodes CASSLGREQHGYTF.

The chain uses TRBV5-1 and TRBJ1-1, with a tentative D call TRBD1 (5 bases). CDR1 and CDR2 from the germline V gene are SGHRS and YFSETQ. V was clipped by 4 bases and J by 4 bases, with 17 bases between them. The CDR3 extends over 15 amino acids. The CDR3 spells CASSPLTLQGTEAFF. In nucleotides, the CDR3 is TGCGCCAGCAGCCCCTTGACCCTCCAGGGCACTGAAGCTTTCTTT.

Worth noting for this clone: The junction departs from germline at one end; a sequencing error may be responsible. This rearrangement joins TRBV11-2 to TRBJ2-1; TRBD2 matches at 11 bases. This CDR3 has 12 residues. Germline lookup yields CDR1 SGHAT and CDR2 FQNNGV. The CDR3 DNA sequence: TGTGCCAGCAGCCCTAGCGGGAGGTCGGGGGTCTTC. Amino acid sequence: CASSPSGRSGVF.

This rearrangement joins TRBV2 to TRBJ2-7, with D maybe TRBD2 (6 bases). V lost 0 bases and J lost 3, with 12 bases in between. The CDR3 covers 15 residues. CDR1 is SNHLY and CDR2 is FYNNEI in the germline V gene. In nucleotides, the CDR3 is TGTGCCAGCAGTGAAGCCCTAGCGAGACGCTACGAGCAGTACTTC. This codes for CASSEALARRYEQYF. Together with reference TRBV2 and TRBJ2-7, the CDR3 gives the full variable domain: EPEVTQTPSHQVTQMGQEVILRCVPISNHLYFYWYRQILGQKVEFLVSFYNNEISEKSEIFDDQFSVERPDGSNFTLKIRSTKLEDSAMYFCASSEALARRYEQYFGPGTRLTVT.

The rearrangement uses TRBV13 and TRBJ2-1, with TRBD2 matching 10 bases. V shed 2 bases and J 4 bases; nucleotides not matched to a gene: 14. Germline-derived CDR1 and CDR2 are PRHDT and FYEKMQ (reference sequence). CDR3 length: 19 amino acids. Here the CDR3 DNA reads TGTGCCAGCAGCTTATCCCCCAGGGCTAGCGGGAGATTATACAATGAGCAGTTCTTC. This gives the protein CASSLSPRASGRLYNEQFF.

This clone appeared a few times. The J gene is TRBJ2-1, the V gene TRBV10-3; maybe TRBD1 (5 bases). Trimming cost V 7 bases and J 4 bases, with 11 bases left between them. CDR1 ENHRY and CDR2 SYGVKD come from the germline V gene. This CDR3 has 13 residues. CDR3 nucleotides: TGTGCCATCATTGGACATACGTACAATGAGCAGTTCTTC. This codes for CAIIGHTYNEQFF.

The rearrangement uses TRBV9 and TRBJ1-4, with TRBD1 matching 9 bases. Losses at the gene ends were 0 bases for V and 8 bases for J; bases not matched to a gene: 5. Germline V lookup: CDR1 SGDLS, CDR2 YYNGEE. The CDR3 length is 15 residues. The CDR3 DNA sequence: TGTGCCAGCAGCGTAGGCGGGACAGGGAACGAAAAACTGTTTTTT. This sequence encodes CASSVGGTGNEKLFF.

The CDR3 sequence is CAISGGTADGYTF. As DNA, the CDR3 is TGTGCCATCAGTGGGGGGACAGCGGATGGCTACACCTTC. The chain is built from TRBV10-3 and TRBJ1-2, with 7 bases aligning to TRBD1. With 4 bases clipped from V and 6 bases from J, the junction kept 5 bases outside the gene matches. CDR3 length: 13 residues. Germline CDR1 and CDR2: ENHRY and SYGVKD.

CDR3 sequence: CSVRRGPSTDTQYF. In nucleotides, the CDR3 is TGCAGCGTCCGGAGAGGGCCTAGCACAGATACGCAGTATTTT. The V and J genes are TRBV29-1 and TRBJ2-3; D may be TRBD2 (5 bases). Trimming pared 6 bases from V and 0 bases from J, leaving 13 bases between. CDR3 length: 14 residues. From germline, CDR1 is SQVTM and CDR2 ANQGSEA.

The chain links TRBV18 to TRBJ2-3; TRBD2 matches 11 bases. V was pared by 3 bases and J by 2 bases, with 1 base of the junction left unmatched. The CDR3 spans 15 residues. Germline V gene sequence: CDR1 KGHSH, CDR2 LQKENI. CDR3 DNA sequence: TGTGCCAGCTCACCGACTAGCGGGGTCACAGATACGCAGTATTTT. Translation: CASSPTSGVTDTQYF.

This clone was observed a handful of times. J is TRBJ2-1 and V is TRBV12-5; D might be TRBD2 (6 bases). The germline CDR1 and CDR2 sequences are LGHNT and FRNRAP. The CDR3 loop spans 17 amino acids. The V end lost 6 bases, the J end lost 0 bases, and 18 bases lay between the germline ends. The CDR3 protein is CASGPLTSSNSYNEQFF. The CDR3 region has the DNA TGTGCTAGTGGGCCCCTGACTAGTTCAAACTCCTACAATGAGCAGTTCTTC.

This chain links TRBV5-4 with TRBJ2-5; maybe TRBD2 (6 bases). Trimming pared 4 bases from V and 5 bases from J, leaving 18 bases between. The germline V gene has CDR1 SGHNT and CDR2 YYREEE (reference sequence). CDR3 length equals 15 residues. The DNA for the CDR3 is TGTGCCAGCAGCCCCGGAGGGTCGGGTAGGGAGACCCAGTACTTC. Translating it yields CASSPGGSGRETQYF.